This record looks at one T cell receptor (beta chain) sequence and its context. Its antigen specificity is not known. No much larger clone exists at a distance of one base, and base qualities are not known. This record belongs to a study of cutaneous CD30+ T cell lymphoproliferative disorder and hepatitis E (dated by TCRdb to 2017 to 2018). Libraries were prepared through the immunoSEQ multiplex PCR assay. Here the immuneACCESS table is served through TCRdb, limited to in-frame sequences with V and J called. Missing clones are a known gap in these copies; in checked studies unresolved V genes cover under half, and the rest lacks a known reason. This sample holds about 8,000 clones; about 74% were observed only once. The ten biggest clones cover about 1.2% of the sample. This TCR was recovered from a human donor with a cutaneous T cell lymphoproliferative disorder associated with hepatitis E virus. Sequencing used blood.

In nucleotide form, the sequence is TGTGCCAGCAGTTCCCCATGGGCTAGCGGGAGGAGCACAGATACGCAGTATTTT. Its coded protein is CASSSPWASGRSTDTQYF. The chain is assembled from TRBV28 and TRBJ2-3; 11 central nucleotides agree with TRBD2. Germline trimming amounts to 4 bases on V and 0 bases on J, with 9 as the count of junction bases outside the gene matches. CDR1 and CDR2 were assigned from the germline V gene as MDHEN and SYDVKM. The CDR3 holds 18 amino acids from the cysteine to the phenylalanine. Just the 54-base CDR3 DNA is kept, in frame starting at base 1.